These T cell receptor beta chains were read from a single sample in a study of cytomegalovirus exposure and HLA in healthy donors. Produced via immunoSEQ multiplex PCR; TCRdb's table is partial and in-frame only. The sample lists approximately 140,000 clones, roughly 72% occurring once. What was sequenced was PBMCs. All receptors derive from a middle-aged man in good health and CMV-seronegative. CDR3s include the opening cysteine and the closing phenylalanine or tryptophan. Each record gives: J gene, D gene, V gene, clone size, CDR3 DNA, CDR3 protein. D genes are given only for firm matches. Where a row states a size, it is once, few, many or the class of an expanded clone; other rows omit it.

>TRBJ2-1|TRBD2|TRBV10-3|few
TGTGCCATCACCCCAGCTAGCGGGAGTTACAATGAGCAGTTCTTC
CAITPASGSYNEQFF
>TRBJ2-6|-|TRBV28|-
TGTGCCAGCAGAAGAACAGGGTTGGGGGCCAACGTCCTGACTTTC
CASRRTGLGANVLTF
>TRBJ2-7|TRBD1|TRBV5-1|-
TGCGCCAGCAGCTCACAGGGGGCGAGCTACGAGCAGTACTTC
CASSSQGASYEQYF
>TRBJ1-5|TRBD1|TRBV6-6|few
TGTGCCAGCAGTCATATTCGGGACAGCTATCAGCCCCAGCATTTT
CASSHIRDSYQPQHF
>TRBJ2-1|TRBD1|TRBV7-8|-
TGTGCCAGCAGCCTCGACAGGGGGGATGAGCAGTTCTTC
CASSLDRGDEQFF
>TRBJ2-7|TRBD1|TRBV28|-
TGTGCCAGCCGCTCTGCGACAGGGAATGACGAGCAGTACTTC
CASRSATGNDEQYF
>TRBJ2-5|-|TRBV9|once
TGTGCCAGCAGCGGCCGGAGGGCGATTTGGGAGGCCCAGTACTTC
CASSGRRAIWEAQYF
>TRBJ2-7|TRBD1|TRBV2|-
TGTGCCAGCAGCCTAGGACAGGGGTCCTACGAGCAGTACTTC
CASSLGQGSYEQYF
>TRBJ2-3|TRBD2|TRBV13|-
TGTGCCAGCAGCTTAAGACTAGCGGGGGGGCCTTTCGGGCCAGATACGCAGTATTTT
CASSLRLAGGPFGPDTQYF
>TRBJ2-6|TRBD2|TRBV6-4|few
TGTGCCAGCAGTGACAGGGGACTACCCGGGGCCAACGGCCTGACTTTC
CASSDRGLPGANGLTF
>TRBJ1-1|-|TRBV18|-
TGTGCCAGCTCCGGGGGGCCGGGGTCCACTGAAGCTTTCTTT
CASSGGPGSTEAFF
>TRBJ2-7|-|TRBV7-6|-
TGTGCCAGCGGCCGACTCAACCCCTTTTACGAGCAGTACTTC
CASGRLNPFYEQYF
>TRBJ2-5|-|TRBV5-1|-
TGCGCCAGCAGCTTGGGGTCAGGCCAAGAGACCCAGTACTTC
CASSLGSGQETQYF
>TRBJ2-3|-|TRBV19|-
TGTGCCAGTAGTATAGGTCGTACGCAGTATTTT
CASSIGRTQYF
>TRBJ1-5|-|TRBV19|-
TGTGCCAGTAGTATAGGTCAGGGGTATAGCAATCAGCCCCAGCATTTT
CASSIGQGYSNQPQHF
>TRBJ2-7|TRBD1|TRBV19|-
TGTGCCAGTACCCGGACAGGGGGACAGTACGAGCAGTACTTC
CASTRTGGQYEQYF
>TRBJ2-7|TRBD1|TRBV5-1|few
TGCGCCAGCAGCTTGCCGGGACAGGGGGATGAGCAGTACTTC
CASSLPGQGDEQYF
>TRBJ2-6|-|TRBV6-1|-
TGTGCCAGCAGTGAGAGCTCTGGGGCCAACGTCCTGACTTTC
CASSESSGANVLTF
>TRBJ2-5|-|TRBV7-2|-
TGTGCCAGCAGCTCAACAGGGGGGCAGGGGAGGGAGCAGTACTTC
CASSSTGGQGREQYF
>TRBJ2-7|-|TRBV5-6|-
TGTGCCAGCAGCTTCGCAGGGGCTTCCTACGAGCAGTACTTC
CASSFAGASYEQYF
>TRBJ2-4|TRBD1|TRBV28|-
TGTGCCAGCAGTTTGACAGGGGAAGCCAAAAACATTCAGTACTTC
CASSLTGEAKNIQYF
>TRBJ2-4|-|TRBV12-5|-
TGTGCTAGTGCGGACAGCACAATAGCCAAAAACATTCAGTACTTC
CASADSTIAKNIQYF
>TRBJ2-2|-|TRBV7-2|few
TGTGCCAGCAGCTTAAACGGGATGGCCGGGGAGCTGTTTTTT
CASSLNGMAGELFF
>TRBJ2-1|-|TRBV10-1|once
TGCGCCAGCAGTGAAGGTAGCGGAAGACGGCGAACCGATGAGCAGTTCTTC
CASSEGSGRRRTDEQFF
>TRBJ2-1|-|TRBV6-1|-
TGTGCCAGTACACAGGGCTACAATGAGCAGTTCTTC
CASTQGYNEQFF
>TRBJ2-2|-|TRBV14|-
TGTGCCAGCAGCCGAAACCAGGTTTCTGTGAACGGGGAGCTGTTTTTT
CASSRNQVSVNGELFF
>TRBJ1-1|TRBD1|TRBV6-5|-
TGTGCCAGCGGACTACAGGGGCGGATCACTGAAGCTTTCTTT
CASGLQGRITEAFF
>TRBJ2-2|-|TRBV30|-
TGTGCCTGGAGTGCCTGGCGGGGGAACACCGGGGAGCTGTTTTTT
CAWSAWRGNTGELFF
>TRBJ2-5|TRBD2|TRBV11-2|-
TGTGCCAGCAGCTTAGAGGTAGCGGGAGAAGAGACCCAGTACTTC
CASSLEVAGEETQYF
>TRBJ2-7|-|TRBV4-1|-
TGCGCCAGCAGCCATGCCCAGGGGACCCACGAGCAGTACTTC
CASSHAQGTHEQYF
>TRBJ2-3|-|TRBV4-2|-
TGTGCCAGCAGCCAAGAGTGGGAAGGACTTCTCACAGATACGCAGTATTTT
CASSQEWEGLLTDTQYF
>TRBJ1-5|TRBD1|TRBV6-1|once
TGTGCCAGCAGTTTGGGCAGGGGGGTCAATCAGCCCCAGCATTTT
CASSLGRGVNQPQHF
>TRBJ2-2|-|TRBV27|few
TGTGCCAGCAGTTTTCCAGGGTACACCGGGGAGCTGTTTTTT
CASSFPGYTGELFF
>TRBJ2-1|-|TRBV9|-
TGTGCCAGCAGCCCGGTGGGAGACGCTCGGAGTGAGCAGTTCTTC
CASSPVGDARSEQFF
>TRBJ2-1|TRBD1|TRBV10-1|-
TGCGCCAGCAGTGAGTCGACGAGGGGCAGGGGGCGGTGGGGCCCCAATGAGCAGTTCTTC
CASSESTRGRGRWGPNEQFF
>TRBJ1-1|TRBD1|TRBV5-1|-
TGCGCCAGCAGCAAAGTCTCAGGGGGAGCTGAAGCTTTCTTT
CASSKVSGGAEAFF
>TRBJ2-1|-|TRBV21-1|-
TGTGCCAGCACTTTAGCGGGGGGTCCCTACAATGAGCAGTTCTTC
CASTLAGGPYNEQFF
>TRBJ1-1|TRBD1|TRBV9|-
TGTGCCAGCAGCGTAGGACAGGGGACGTTCGTTAAAGCTTTCTTT
CASSVGQGTFVKAFF
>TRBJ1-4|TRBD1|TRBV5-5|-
TGTGCCAGCAGCTTGTCCCGGACAGGAGTTACTAATGAAAAACTGTTTTTT
CASSLSRTGVTNEKLFF
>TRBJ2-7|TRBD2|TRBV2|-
TGTGCCAGCAGTGTTTCGATTAGCGGGAGCAGCTACGAGCAGTACTTC
CASSVSISGSSYEQYF
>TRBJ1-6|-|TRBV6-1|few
TGTGCCAGCAGTGAATTTGGGTCAGGAAATTCACCCCTCCACTTT
CASSEFGSGNSPLHF
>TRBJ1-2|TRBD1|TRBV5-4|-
TGTGCCAGCAGCTTGGCAGGGGGAGTTGGTGGCTACACCTTC
CASSLAGGVGGYTF
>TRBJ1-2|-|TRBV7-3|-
TGTGCCAGCAGCCCCGCGGGGGCCCCCTATGGCTACACCTTC
CASSPAGAPYGYTF
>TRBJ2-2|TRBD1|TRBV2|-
TGTGCCAGCAGCCGGGACAGGGACTTGAACACCGGGGAGCTGTTTTTT
CASSRDRDLNTGELFF
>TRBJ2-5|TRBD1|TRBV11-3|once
TGTGCCAGCAGCTTAGACGACAGGGGGGGGAAGACCCAGTACTTC
CASSLDDRGGKTQYF